These 2 T cell receptor beta chains originate from one sample sequenced in a study of shared clonotypes between healthy human individuals. Clones were sequenced by immunoSEQ multiplex PCR, and TCRdb holds only the in-frame ones, with some missing. Of some 1 million clones detected, 65% to 80% appear once; the ten largest clones hold approximately 1.5%. The source material was memory CD4+ T cells sorted from blood. Documented subset: CD45RA-negative fraction. The source of these receptors is a man aged 18-30 years in good health.

This clone was counted between two and nine times. This chain's CDR3 is CASSLEGLAGREQYF. The CDR3 DNA follows: TGCGCCAGCAGCTTGGAGGGACTAGCGGGAAGGGAGCAGTACTTC. This chain connects TRBV5-1 to TRBJ2-7; 13 positions agree with TRBD2. This CDR3 region has 15 residues. The germline V gene encodes CDR1 SGHRS and CDR2 YFSETQ. V was clipped by 0 bases and J by 7 bases; unmatched bases: 4.

V and J are TRBV11-1 and TRBJ2-5; D gene uncertain. With 5 bases removed from V and 5 bases from J, the gap between germline ends came to 18 bases. CDR3 length: 15 residues. CDR1 and CDR2 (germline): SGHAT, FQDESV (reference sequence). The CDR3 spells CASSPSTPGPETQYF. The CDR3 DNA sequence: TGTGCCAGCAGCCCTAGTACCCCGGGCCCCGAGACCCAGTACTTC. The variable domain in full, completed from reference TRBV11-1 and TRBJ2-5, reads EAEVAQSPRYKITEKSQAVAFWCDPISGHATLYWYRQILGQGPELLVQFQDESVVDDSQLPKDRFSAERLKGVDSTLKIQPAELGDSAMYLCASSPSTPGPETQYFGPGTRLLVL.